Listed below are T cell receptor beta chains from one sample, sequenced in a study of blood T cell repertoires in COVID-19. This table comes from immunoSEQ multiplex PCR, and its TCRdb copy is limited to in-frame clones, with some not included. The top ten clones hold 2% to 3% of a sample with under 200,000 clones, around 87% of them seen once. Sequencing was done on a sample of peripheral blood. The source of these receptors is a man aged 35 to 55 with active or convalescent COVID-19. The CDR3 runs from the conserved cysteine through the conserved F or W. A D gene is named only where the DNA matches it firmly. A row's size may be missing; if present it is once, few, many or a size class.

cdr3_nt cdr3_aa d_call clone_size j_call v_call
TGCAGCGTTCGGGGGTCTGGTGGAAACACCATATATTTT CSVRGSGGNTIYF NA NA TRBJ1-3 TRBV29-1
TGTGCCAGCAGTTACTCGAGCGCGGGGGTGGACGAGCAGTACTTC CASSYSSAGVDEQYF TRBD2 NA TRBJ2-7 TRBV6-2/TRBV6-3
TGTGCCAGCAGCCCCGGACAGCGTTTGAACACTGAAGCTTTCTTT CASSPGQRLNTEAFF NA NA TRBJ1-1 TRBV9
TGTGCCAGCAGCCAAGTTTCCTCTGCCCGGGGGGCGAACTATGGCTACACCTTC CASSQVSSARGANYGYTF NA NA TRBJ1-2 TRBV3-1/TRBV3-2
TGTGCCAGCAGCCAAGAGACAGGACTCTTGAACACTGAAGCTTTCTTT CASSQETGLLNTEAFF NA NA TRBJ1-1 TRBV4-2
TGTGCCAGCAGGCCAGGGGGGTCTGGAAACACCATATATTTT CASRPGGSGNTIYF TRBD1 NA TRBJ1-3 TRBV28
TGTGCCAGCAGCTCCTCGAGCTCTGGAAACACCATATATTTT CASSSSSSGNTIYF NA once TRBJ1-3 TRBV9
TGTGCCTGGGGGTCAGACTTGAATCAGCCCCAGCATTTT CAWGSDLNQPQHF NA NA TRBJ1-5 TRBV30
TGTGCCAGCAGTTACTCGAGGAGCAATCAGCCCCAGCATTTT CASSYSRSNQPQHF NA few TRBJ1-5 TRBV6-5
TGTGCCAGCAGCTTAGTACCAGATCCCTATGGCTACACCTTC CASSLVPDPYGYTF NA NA TRBJ1-2 TRBV7-9
TGTGCCAGCCGGAGCCGCTATGGCTACACCTTC CASRSRYGYTF NA NA TRBJ1-2 TRBV6-5
TGTGCCAGCAGTACCCACATGAACACTGAAGCTTTCTTT CASSTHMNTEAFF NA NA TRBJ1-1 TRBV6-5
TGTGCCAGCAGTGGGTTTAGAGTGGGTCAGCGGGGGGGCTACAATGAGCAGTTCTTC CASSGFRVGQRGGYNEQFF TRBD2 few TRBJ2-1 TRBV2
TGTGCCAGCAGCCAAGATGAGAGGATAGAGATTCAACATTACAATGAGCAGTTCTTC CASSQDERIEIQHYNEQFF NA few TRBJ2-1 TRBV3-1/TRBV3-2
TGTGCCAGCAGCTTAGTTCAGGGGCCCACTGAAGCTTTCTTT CASSLVQGPTEAFF NA NA TRBJ1-1 TRBV7-2
TGCGCCAGCAAGATAATGGGGGGGCAAGAGACCCAGTACTTC CASKIMGGQETQYF TRBD2 NA TRBJ2-5 TRBV5-1
TGCGCCAGCAGCCCATCGGGGGGTTCCCCCTATAATTCACCCCTCCACTTT CASSPSGGSPYNSPLHF NA NA TRBJ1-6 TRBV5-1
TGTGCCAGCAGCCCCCAGTCAGGGGAGCAGTTCTTC CASSPQSGEQFF NA NA TRBJ2-1 TRBV11-2
TGTGCCAGCATGAAGGACATGAACACTGAAGCTTTCTTT CASMKDMNTEAFF NA NA TRBJ1-1 TRBV5-6
TGCGCCAGCAGCCAAGGGACAGGGACCCCCGCCTACGAGCAGTACTTC CASSQGTGTPAYEQYF TRBD1 NA TRBJ2-7 TRBV4-1
TGCAGCGTTGTAGGAGGCATGGGTGTATCTGGCTACACCTTC CSVVGGMGVSGYTF NA NA TRBJ1-2 TRBV29-1
TGTGCCAGCAGGTCCAGGGCCACTGAAGCTTTCTTT CASRSRATEAFF NA few TRBJ1-1 TRBV7-2
TGTGCCTGGAATATTCCGACAGGTTGGACTAATGAAAAACTGTTTTTT CAWNIPTGWTNEKLFF NA NA TRBJ1-4 TRBV30
TGTGCCAGCAGCCGGGAGGGTGGTTCACCCCTCCACTTT CASSREGGSPLHF NA NA TRBJ1-6 TRBV7-9